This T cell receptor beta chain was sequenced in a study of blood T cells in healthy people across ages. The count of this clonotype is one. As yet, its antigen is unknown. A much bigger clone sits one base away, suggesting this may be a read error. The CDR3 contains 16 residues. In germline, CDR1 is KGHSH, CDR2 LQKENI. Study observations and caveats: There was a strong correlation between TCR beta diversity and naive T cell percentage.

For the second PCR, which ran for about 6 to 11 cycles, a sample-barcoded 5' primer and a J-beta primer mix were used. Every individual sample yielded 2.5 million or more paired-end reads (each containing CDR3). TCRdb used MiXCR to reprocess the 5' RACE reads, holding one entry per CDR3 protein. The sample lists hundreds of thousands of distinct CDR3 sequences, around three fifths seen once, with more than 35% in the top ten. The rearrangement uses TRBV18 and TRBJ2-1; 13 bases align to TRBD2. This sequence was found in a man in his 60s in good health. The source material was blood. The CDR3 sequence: CAGSSRTSGGSDEQFF. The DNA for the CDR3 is TGTGCCGGCTCATCTAGGACTAGCGGGGGTAGTGATGAGCAGTTCTTC.